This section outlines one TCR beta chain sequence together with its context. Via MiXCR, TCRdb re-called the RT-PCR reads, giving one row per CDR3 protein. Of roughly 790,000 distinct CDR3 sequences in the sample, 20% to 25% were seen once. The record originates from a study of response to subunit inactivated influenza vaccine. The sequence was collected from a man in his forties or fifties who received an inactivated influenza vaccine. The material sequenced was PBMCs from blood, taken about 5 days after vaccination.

The CDR3 bases are TGTGCCAGCAGCCGCGAACTGGGACAGGGGCATTCACCCCTCCACTTT. Amino acids: CASSRELGQGHSPLHF. The chain employs TRBV4-2 and TRBJ1-6; 10 nucleotides align to TRBD1. This CDR3 is 16 amino acids long. Germline lookup yields CDR1 LGHNA and CDR2 YNFKEQ. With V trimmed by 4 bases and J by 8 bases, 8 bases remained unmatched.